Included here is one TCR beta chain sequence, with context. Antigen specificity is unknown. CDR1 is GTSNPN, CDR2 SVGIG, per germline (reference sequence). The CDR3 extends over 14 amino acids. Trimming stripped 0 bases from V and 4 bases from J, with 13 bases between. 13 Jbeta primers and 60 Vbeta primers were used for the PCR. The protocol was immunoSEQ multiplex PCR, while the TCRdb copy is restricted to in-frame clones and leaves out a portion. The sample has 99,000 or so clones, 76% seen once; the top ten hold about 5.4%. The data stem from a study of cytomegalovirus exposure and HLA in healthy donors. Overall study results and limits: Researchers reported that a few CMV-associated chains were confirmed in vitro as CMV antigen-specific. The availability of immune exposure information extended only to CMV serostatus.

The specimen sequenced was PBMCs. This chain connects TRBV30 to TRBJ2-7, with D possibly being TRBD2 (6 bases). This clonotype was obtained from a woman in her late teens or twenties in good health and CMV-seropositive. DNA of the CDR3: TGTGCCTGGAGTGTACCGGAGGGTCGGTACGAGCAGTACTTC. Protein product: CAWSVPEGRYEQYF.